This T cell receptor beta chain was captured by sequencing in a study of T-cell reconstitution after alpha-beta-depleted transplantation in children. It was with unique molecular identifiers that the TCRbeta library was prepared. A single record per CDR3 protein comes from TCRdb applying MiXCR to the PCR reads. This table has about 640,000 distinct CDR3 sequences, approximately 17% appearing once. This clonotype came up many times. The CDR3 covers 17 residues. Trimming stripped 7 bases from V and 5 bases from J, with 24 bases between. The germline gives CDR1 MNHNS, CDR2 SASEGT. The receptor was isolated from a human donor who donated a stem cell graft to a child with acute myeloid leukemia. This specimen was PBMCs from the stem cell graft donor, taken from the stem cell graft. The chain combines TRBV6-1 with TRBJ1-5, with unresolved D. The CDR3 coding sequence is TGTGCCAGCAACCCCTCATCCGGGTCTTCCCCCCATCAGCCCCAGCATTTT. The encoded protein is CASNPSSGSSPHQPQHF.